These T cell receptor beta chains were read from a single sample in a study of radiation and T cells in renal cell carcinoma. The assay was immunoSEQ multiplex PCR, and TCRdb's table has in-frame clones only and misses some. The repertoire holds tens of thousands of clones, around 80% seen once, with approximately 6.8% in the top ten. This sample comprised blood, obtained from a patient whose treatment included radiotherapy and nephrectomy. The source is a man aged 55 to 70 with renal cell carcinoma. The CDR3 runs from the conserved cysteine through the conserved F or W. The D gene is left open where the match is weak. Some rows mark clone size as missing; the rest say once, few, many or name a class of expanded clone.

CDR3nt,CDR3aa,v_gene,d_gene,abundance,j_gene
TGTGCCAGTAGTATAAAGCGGGGGCGCAATGAGCAGTTCTTC,CASSIKRGRNEQFF,TRBV19,TRBD2,-,TRBJ2-1
TGTGCCAGCTCACCAGAGACGGACAATGAGCAGTTCTTC,CASSPETDNEQFF,TRBV18,-,-,TRBJ2-1
TGTGCCAGCAGCTTAGGTAGCGGGGGGTTAAACGAGCAGTACTTC,CASSLGSGGLNEQYF,TRBV13,TRBD2,-,TRBJ2-7
TGTGCCAGCAGCCAATCGAGTGCCAGGGGCGCCAAAAACATTCAGTACTTC,CASSQSSARGAKNIQYF,TRBV14,-,once,TRBJ2-4
TGTGCCAGCAGCTTAAATAGCGGGTACAATGAGCAGTTCTTC,CASSLNSGYNEQFF,TRBV7-3,TRBD2,-,TRBJ2-1
TGCGCCAGCAGCCAGTCGGCGGGGGGACTGAGCAATCAGCCCCAGCATTTT,CASSQSAGGLSNQPQHF,TRBV4-3,-,-,TRBJ1-5
TGTGCCATCAGTGACGCACTGGACAGGGATGAGCAGTTCTTC,CAISDALDRDEQFF,TRBV10-3,TRBD1,few,TRBJ2-1
TGTGCCAGCAGCTTAGCTGAGACCCAGTACTTC,CASSLAETQYF,TRBV11-2,-,-,TRBJ2-5
TGTGCCAGCAGCTCTGTAGCGGGAGCGGGGAATGAGCAGTTCTTC,CASSSVAGAGNEQFF,TRBV11-3,TRBD2,once,TRBJ2-1
TGTGCCAGCACGGACATCCTTTACGAGCAGTACTTC,CASTDILYEQYF,TRBV6-6,-,-,TRBJ2-7
TGTGCCAGCATCGTGAAAGGGCATAATCAGCCCCAGCATTTT,CASIVKGHNQPQHF,TRBV21-1,-,-,TRBJ1-5
TGTGCCAGCAGCTTAGAGTCAGGGGGCGACCAAGAGACCCAGTACTTC,CASSLESGGDQETQYF,TRBV13,TRBD1,-,TRBJ2-5
TGCGCCAGCAGCCGTGACTCACGCTCTGGAAACACCATATATTTT,CASSRDSRSGNTIYF,TRBV4-1,-,-,TRBJ1-3
TGCGCCAGCAGCTCGAACCCTCGGACAGACGAGCAGTACTTC,CASSSNPRTDEQYF,TRBV5-1,-,-,TRBJ2-7
TGTGCCAGCAGCGAGCTAGCGCCGAACACCGGGGAGCTGTTTTTT,CASSELAPNTGELFF,TRBV9,-,-,TRBJ2-2